This is a list of T cell receptor beta chains from one sample in a study of blood T cells in healthy people across ages. TCRdb passed the 5' RACE reads through MiXCR, listing each CDR3 protein once. The repertoire includes approximately 730,000 distinct CDR3 sequences, roughly 53% of them detected once, and approximately 41% sits in the top ten. Sequenced input: blood. These receptors all stem from a man older than 75 in good health. The CDR3 runs from the conserved cysteine through the conserved F or W. Each record gives: J gene, clone size, D gene, V gene, CDR3 protein, CDR3 DNA. A D gene is named only where the DNA matches it firmly. The size of a clone is reported for some rows only, either as once, few or many, or as a class for expanded clones.

>TRBJ2-7|.|TRBD2|TRBV4-2
CASSQEPGLAVGGGQYF
TGTGCCAGCAGCCAAGAACCTGGACTAGCGGTCGGAGGGGGGCAGTACTTC
>TRBJ2-1|.|TRBD2|TRBV7-8
CASSLWGGEQFF
TGTGCCAGCAGCTTATGGGGGGGGGAGCAGTTCTTC
>TRBJ2-5|.|TRBD2|TRBV28
CAITGRDGTQYF
TGTGCCATTACTGGGAGGGATGGGACCCAGTACTTC
>TRBJ2-3|.|.|TRBV11-2
CASSFPGSPRYAYF
TGTGCCAGCAGCTTTCCGGGGTCTCCCAGATACGCGTATTTT
>TRBJ2-1|once|TRBD1|TRBV20-1
CSARGTGQYNEQFF
TGCAGTGCTAGGGGAACGGGACAGTACAATGAGCAGTTCTTC
>TRBJ2-5|few|.|TRBV5-1
CASSRIGQYQETQYF
TGCGCCAGCAGCCGCATAGGACAGTACCAAGAGACCCAGTACTTC
>TRBJ2-7|many|.|TRBV7-2
CASSLEGLNYEQYF
TGTGCCAGCAGCTTAGAGGGGCTGAACTACGAGCAGTACTTC
>TRBJ2-4|.|TRBD1|TRBV7-6
CASSNPGQGAYEQNF
TGTGCCAGCAGCAATCCAGGACAGGGGGCCTACGAGCAGAACTTC
>TRBJ1-4|.|.|TRBV2
CASSDWRGTNEKLFF
TGTGCCAGCAGTGATTGGAGGGGAACTAATGAAAAACTGTTTTTT
>TRBJ1-1|.|.|TRBV10-3
CAISDVAPVLPEAFF
TGTGCCATCAGTGACGTCGCACCGGTCCTGCCTGAAGCTTTCTTT
>TRBJ1-5|.|.|TRBV2
CASSDSFPQPQHF
TGTGCCAGCAGTGATAGTTTCCCTCAGCCCCAGCATTTT
>TRBJ2-7|.|TRBD2|TRBV9
CASSPGGLAGGPRYEQYF
TGTGCCAGCTCTCCCGGCGGGCTAGCGGGAGGGCCCCGCTACGAGCAGTACTTC
>TRBJ2-1|.|TRBD2|TRBV7-2
CASSSTIGLAGEQFF
TGTGCCAGCAGCTCTACGATTGGACTAGCAGGTGAGCAGTTCTTC
>TRBJ1-1|.|.|TRBV19
CASSRPGASGTEAFF
TGTGCCAGTAGTAGGCCAGGGGCTTCCGGCACTGAAGCTTTCTTT
>TRBJ2-1|few|TRBD2|TRBV5-1
CASSLGGSGRAGEQFF
TGCGCCAGCAGCTTGGGTGGCAGCGGGAGGGCCGGTGAGCAGTTCTTC
>TRBJ1-6|many|TRBD1|TRBV5-6
CASSLGGTGHSPLHF
TGTGCCAGCAGCTTGGGGGGGACAGGCCATTCACCCCTCCACTTT
>TRBJ2-3|.|.|TRBV9
CASSSEKDTQYF
TGTGCCAGCAGCTCAGAGAAAGATACGCAGTATTTT
>TRBJ2-7|.|.|TRBV12-3/TRBV12-4
CASSIRVREQYF
TGTGCCAGCAGTATACGGGTGAGAGAGCAGTACTTC
>TRBJ2-6|.|.|TRBV7-2
CASSRGLGGANVLTF
TGTGCCAGCAGCCGGGGACTGGGCGGGGCCAACGTCCTGACTTTC
>TRBJ2-2|.|.|TRBV11-2
CASSFFWAGQNTGELFF
TGTGCCAGCAGCTTTTTTTGGGCGGGCCAGAACACCGGGGAGCTGTTTTTT
>TRBJ1-1|.|TRBD1|TRBV7-3
CASSRGTGKNTEAFF
TGTGCCAGCAGCCGGGGGACAGGGAAGAACACTGAAGCTTTCTTT
>TRBJ2-1|.|TRBD2|TRBV20-1
CSAQAGGRADEQFF
TGCAGTGCGCAAGCCGGCGGGAGGGCCGATGAGCAGTTCTTC
>TRBJ1-1|.|.|TRBV20-1
CSARPTGRGAFF
TGCAGTGCTAGACCTACAGGAAGGGGAGCTTTCTTT
>TRBJ2-7|.|.|TRBV7-9
CASSLGSVAIEQYF
TGTGCCAGCAGCTTAGGGTCCGTAGCGATCGAGCAGTACTTC
>TRBJ2-3|.|.|TRBV5-4
CASSWTPLGRYAYF
TGTGCCAGCAGCTGGACTCCCCTGGGAAGATACGCGTATTTT
>TRBJ1-3|.|.|TRBV20-1
CSARDDRSYGNTIYF
TGCAGTGCCCGGGACGACAGATCTTATGGAAACACCATATATTTT
>TRBJ2-5|.|.|TRBV27
CASSFRPSGVFGETQYF
TGTGCCAGCAGTTTCCGACCTTCCGGGGTCTTTGGAGAGACCCAGTACTTC
>TRBJ2-1|.|TRBD2|TRBV15
CATAGGPYNEQFF
TGTGCCACCGCGGGAGGCCCCTACAATGAGCAGTTCTTC
>TRBJ2-3|many|.|TRBV29-1
CSVPLGGPAVDTQYF
TGCAGCGTTCCCCTCGGCGGTCCCGCGGTAGATACGCAGTATTTT
>TRBJ1-3|.|.|TRBV29-1
CSVSGTAGNTIYF
TGCAGCGTTTCCGGGACGGCTGGAAACACCATATATTTT
>TRBJ2-7|once|.|TRBV9
CASSRIGTTSYEQYF
TGTGCCAGCAGCCGCATAGGGACCACCTCCTACGAGCAGTACTTC
>TRBJ2-7|.|.|TRBV6-2/TRBV6-3
CASSAPGLGTYEQYF
TGTGCCAGCAGTGCTCCGGGACTGGGAACCTACGAGCAGTACTTC
>TRBJ2-1|few|TRBD2|TRBV7-9
CASSFSGTYNEQFF
TGTGCCAGCAGCTTTAGCGGGACGTATAATGAGCAGTTCTTC
>TRBJ2-3|.|.|TRBV20-1
CSARDRRGRSTDTQYF
TGCAGTGCTAGAGATCGGAGGGGAAGGAGCACAGATACGCAGTATTTT
>TRBJ2-5|few|.|TRBV9
CASSVGSSGGLGQYF
TGTGCCAGCAGCGTAGGTAGTAGTGGGGGGTTGGGCCAGTACTTC
>TRBJ1-5|.|.|TRBV5-1
CASSVAGQTGQPQHF
TGCGCCAGCAGCGTAGCCGGGCAAACGGGTCAGCCCCAGCATTTT
>TRBJ2-4|.|.|TRBV20-1
CSAPYRDAGKNIQYF
TGCAGTGCCCCCTACCGGGACGCCGGCAAAAACATTCAGTACTTC
>TRBJ2-7|.|TRBD2|TRBV6-2/TRBV6-3
CASAQAGTSGRSYEQYF
TGTGCCAGCGCCCAAGCCGGGACTAGCGGGAGGAGCTACGAGCAGTACTTC
>TRBJ1-6|.|TRBD1|TRBV2
CASSEGAGGSPLHF
TGTGCCAGCAGTGAAGGAGCAGGGGGGTCACCCCTCCACTTT
>TRBJ1-2|once|TRBD1|TRBV5-1
CASSQGQAVCGYTF
TGCGCCAGCAGCCAAGGACAGGCGGTTTGTGGCTACACCTTC
>TRBJ2-7|once|TRBD1|TRBV2
CASITRQGGYEQYF
TGTGCCAGTATTACTCGACAGGGTGGGTACGAGCAGTACTTC
>TRBJ2-7|once|.|TRBV28
CASRGAVAVLYEQYF
TGTGCCAGCAGGGGGGCGGTAGCGGTACTTTACGAGCAGTACTTC
>TRBJ2-3|.|TRBD2|TRBV18
CASSPSGKGDTQYF
TGTGCCAGCTCACCTAGCGGGAAGGGAGATACGCAGTATTTT
>TRBJ2-1|.|.|TRBV7-2
CASSHLVGNEQFF
TGTGCCAGCAGCCACCTCGTTGGGAATGAGCAGTTCTTC
>TRBJ2-1|.|TRBD2|TRBV7-2
CASSLVIGTSGYNEQFF
TGTGCCAGCAGCTTAGTGATCGGGACTAGCGGCTACAATGAGCAGTTCTTC
>TRBJ2-1|.|TRBD1|TRBV6-2/TRBV6-3
CASSYRGRGYNEQFF
TGTGCCAGCAGTTACAGGGGCAGGGGGTACAATGAGCAGTTCTTC
>TRBJ2-1|.|TRBD2|TRBV24-1
CATSDPTSPTLNEQFF
TGTGCCACCAGTGATCCGACTAGCCCAACACTTAATGAGCAGTTCTTC
>TRBJ2-7|.|TRBD2|TRBV6-5
CASSPTGTILDEQYF
TGTGCCAGCAGCCCCACCGGGACTATACTCGACGAGCAGTACTTC
>TRBJ2-7|few|.|TRBV7-9
CASSQSGVEQYF
TGTGCCAGCAGCCAGTCGGGGGTCGAGCAGTACTTC
>TRBJ2-7|.|TRBD2|TRBV28
CASSVSLAGAEQYF
TGTGCCAGCAGTGTGTCACTAGCGGGAGCCGAGCAGTACTTC
>TRBJ1-1|few|.|TRBV6-5
CASYRKVNTEAFF
TGTGCCAGCTACAGGAAAGTGAACACTGAAGCTTTCTTT
>TRBJ2-7|few|TRBD2|TRBV29-1
CSVASSGRKSYEQYF
TGCAGCGTTGCCTCTAGCGGGAGGAAGTCCTACGAGCAGTACTTC
>TRBJ1-1|once|.|TRBV20-1
CSARGFTWTEAFF
TGCAGTGCTAGAGGATTTACCTGGACTGAAGCTTTCTTT
>TRBJ2-1|.|TRBD1|TRBV6-5
CASSYSGTGMDEQFF
TGTGCCAGCAGTTACTCGGGGACAGGGATGGATGAGCAGTTCTTC
>TRBJ2-3|.|.|TRBV6-1
CASSEAGRDTQYF
TGTGCCAGCAGTGAAGCGGGACGGGATACGCAGTATTTT
>TRBJ1-4|.|.|TRBV5-1
CASSRMTGTSTNEKLFF
TGCGCCAGCAGCCGAATGACCGGAACATCAACTAATGAAAAACTGTTTTTT
>TRBJ1-2|few|.|TRBV7-2
CASGDDYGYTF
TGTGCCAGCGGAGATGACTATGGCTACACCTTC
>TRBJ2-6|few|.|TRBV28
CASSLFPSGANVLTF
TGTGCCAGCAGTTTATTCCCCTCTGGGGCCAACGTCCTGACTTTC
>TRBJ2-4|few|.|TRBV7-9
CASSSDSGDIQYF
TGTGCCAGCAGCTCGGACAGTGGGGACATTCAGTACTTC